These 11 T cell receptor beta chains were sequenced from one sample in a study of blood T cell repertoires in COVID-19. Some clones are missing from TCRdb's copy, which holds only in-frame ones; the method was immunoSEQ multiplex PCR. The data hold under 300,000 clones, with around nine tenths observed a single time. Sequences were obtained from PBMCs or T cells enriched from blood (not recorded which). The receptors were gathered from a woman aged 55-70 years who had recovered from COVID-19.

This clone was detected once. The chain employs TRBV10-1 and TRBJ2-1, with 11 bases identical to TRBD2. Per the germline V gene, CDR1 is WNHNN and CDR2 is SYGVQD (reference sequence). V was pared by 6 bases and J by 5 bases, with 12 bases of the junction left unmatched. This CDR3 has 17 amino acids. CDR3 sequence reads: CASRKWTSGQGHNEQFF. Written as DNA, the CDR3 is TGCGCCAGCAGGAAGTGGACTAGCGGGCAGGGGCACAATGAGCAGTTCTTC.

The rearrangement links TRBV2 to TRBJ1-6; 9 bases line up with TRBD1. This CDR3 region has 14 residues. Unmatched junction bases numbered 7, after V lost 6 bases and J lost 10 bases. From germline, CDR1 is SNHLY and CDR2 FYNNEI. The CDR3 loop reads CASRPGQGGSPLHF. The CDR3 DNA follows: TGTGCCAGCAGACCGGGACAGGGTGGGTCACCCCTCCACTTT.

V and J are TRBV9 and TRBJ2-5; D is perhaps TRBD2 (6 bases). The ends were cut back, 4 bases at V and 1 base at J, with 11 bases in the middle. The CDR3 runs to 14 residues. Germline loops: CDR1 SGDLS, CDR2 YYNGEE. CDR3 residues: CASSLRDFQETQYF. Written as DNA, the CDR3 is TGTGCCAGCAGCCTTAGGGACTTCCAAGAGACCCAGTACTTC. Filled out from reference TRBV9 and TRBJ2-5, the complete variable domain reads DSGVTQTPKHLITATGQRVTLRCSPRSGDLSVYWYQQSLDQGLQFLIQYYNGEERAKGNILERFSAQQFPDLHSELNLSSLELGDSALYFCASSLRDFQETQYFGPGTRLLVL.

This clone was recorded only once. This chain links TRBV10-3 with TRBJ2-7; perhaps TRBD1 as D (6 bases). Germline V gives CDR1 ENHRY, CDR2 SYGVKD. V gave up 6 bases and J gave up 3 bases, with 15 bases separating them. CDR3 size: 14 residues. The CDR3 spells CAIRHRDGVYEQYF. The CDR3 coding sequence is TGTGCCATCAGACACAGGGATGGGGTCTACGAGCAGTACTTC.

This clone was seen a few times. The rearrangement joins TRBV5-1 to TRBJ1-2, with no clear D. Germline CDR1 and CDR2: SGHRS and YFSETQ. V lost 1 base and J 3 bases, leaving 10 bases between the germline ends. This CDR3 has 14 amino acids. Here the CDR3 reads CASSLSGPYYGYTF. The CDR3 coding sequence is TGCGCCAGCAGCTTGTCAGGTCCCTACTATGGCTACACCTTC.

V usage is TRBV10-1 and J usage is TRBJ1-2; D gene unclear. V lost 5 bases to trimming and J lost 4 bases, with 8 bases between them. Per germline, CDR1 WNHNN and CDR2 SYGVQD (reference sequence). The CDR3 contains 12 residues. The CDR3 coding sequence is TGCGCCAGCAGTTCCGGGAGCTATGGCTACACCTTC. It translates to CASSSGSYGYTF.

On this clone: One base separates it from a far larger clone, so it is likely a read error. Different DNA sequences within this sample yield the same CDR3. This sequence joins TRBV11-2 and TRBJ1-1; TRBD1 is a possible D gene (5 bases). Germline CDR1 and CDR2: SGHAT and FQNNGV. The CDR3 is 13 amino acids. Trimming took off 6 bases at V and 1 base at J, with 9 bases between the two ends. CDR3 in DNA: TGTGCCAGCAGTTCCCAGGGGAACACTGAAGCTTTCTTT. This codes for CASSSQGNTEAFF.

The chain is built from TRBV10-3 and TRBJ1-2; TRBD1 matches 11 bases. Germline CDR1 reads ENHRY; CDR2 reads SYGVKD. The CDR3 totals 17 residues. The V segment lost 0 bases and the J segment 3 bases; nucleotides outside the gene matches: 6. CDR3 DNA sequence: TGTGCCATCAGTGAGTCTCCGGGACAGGGGGGTTACTATGGCTACACCTTC. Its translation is CAISESPGQGGYYGYTF.

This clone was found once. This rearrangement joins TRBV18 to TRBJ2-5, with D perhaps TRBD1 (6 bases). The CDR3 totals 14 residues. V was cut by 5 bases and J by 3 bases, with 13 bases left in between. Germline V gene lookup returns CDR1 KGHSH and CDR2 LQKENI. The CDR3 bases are TGTGCCAGCTCAAATCTCCACAGGGAAGAGACCCAGTACTTC. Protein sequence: CASSNLHREETQYF.

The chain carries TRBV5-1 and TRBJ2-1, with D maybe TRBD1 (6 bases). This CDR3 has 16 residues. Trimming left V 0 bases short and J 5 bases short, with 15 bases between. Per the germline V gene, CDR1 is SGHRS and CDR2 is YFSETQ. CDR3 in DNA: TGCGCCAGCAGCTTGGTTCCAGGGAAGGGGGACAATGAGCAGTTCTTC. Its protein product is CASSLVPGKGDNEQFF.

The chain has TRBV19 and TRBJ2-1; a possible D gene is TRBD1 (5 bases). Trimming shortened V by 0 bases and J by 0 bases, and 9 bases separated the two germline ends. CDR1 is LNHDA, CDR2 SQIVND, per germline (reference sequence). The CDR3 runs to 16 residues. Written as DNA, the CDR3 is TGTGCCAGTAGTATAGATCATGGGGCCTCCTACAATGAGCAGTTCTTC. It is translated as CASSIDHGASYNEQFF.